This is a list of T cell receptor beta chains from one sample in a study of T cells after yellow fever vaccination. TCRdb reprocessed the 5' RACE reads with MiXCR, giving one entry per CDR3 protein. The repertoire holds around 350,000 distinct CDR3 sequences, roughly 12% seen once, with more than 15% in the top ten. The specimen comprised PBMCs, sampled on the day of the first yellow fever vaccination. The receptors originated from a man aged 18 to 30 who received the YFV17D yellow fever vaccine. CDR3s include the opening cysteine and the closing phenylalanine or tryptophan. The D gene is left open where the match is weak. A clone size is listed for some rows: how often the clone was seen (once, few, many), or a class if it is expanded.

abundance,d_gene,j_gene,v_gene,CDR3aa,CDR3nt
.,.,TRBJ2-1,TRBV19,CASSLLLGLLYNEQFF,TGTGCCAGTAGTCTCCTGTTAGGGCTACTTTACAATGAGCAGTTCTTC
.,TRBD2,TRBJ2-5,TRBV6-1,CASNAGTSGVTQYF,TGTGCCAGCAACGCCGGGACTAGCGGGGTGACCCAGTACTTC
.,.,TRBJ2-4,TRBV20-1,CSAGRNIQYF,TGCAGTGCTGGCCGGAACATTCAGTACTTC
many,.,TRBJ1-3,TRBV27,CASRLSSGNTIYF,TGTGCCAGCAGGTTAAGTTCTGGAAACACCATATATTTT
few,.,TRBJ1-5,TRBV6-2/TRBV6-3,CASSPNGSNQPQHF,TGTGCCAGCAGTCCCAACGGAAGCAATCAGCCCCAGCATTTT
.,.,TRBJ1-1,TRBV7-2,CASSRVLTEAFF,TGTGCCAGCAGCCGCGTTTTGACTGAAGCTTTCTTT
.,TRBD2,TRBJ2-2,TRBV12-3/TRBV12-4,CASTYRGPGGLDTGELFF,TGTGCCAGCACCTATCGGGGTCCGGGGGGTTTGGACACCGGGGAGCTGTTTTTT
.,.,TRBJ2-1,TRBV7-2,CASSPSGASYNEQFF,TGTGCCAGCAGCCCCTCCGGGGCGTCCTACAATGAGCAGTTCTTC
few,.,TRBJ1-2,TRBV7-2,CASSLESTVYGYTF,TGTGCCAGCAGCTTAGAATCGACAGTCTATGGCTACACCTTC
.,.,TRBJ2-3,TRBV19,CASSSGRVVDTQYF,TGTGCCAGTAGTTCCGGCAGGGTCGTAGATACGCAGTATTTT
.,.,TRBJ2-1,TRBV5-5,CASSLDQAAYNEQFF,TGTGCCAGCAGCTTGGACCAGGCCGCCTACAATGAGCAGTTCTTC
.,.,TRBJ2-3,TRBV9,CASSATPDFSTDTQYF,TGTGCCAGCAGCGCCACTCCCGATTTCAGCACAGATACGCAGTATTTT
many,.,TRBJ2-2,TRBV29-1,CSVGTANTGELFF,TGCAGCGTCGGGACGGCGAACACCGGGGAGCTGTTTTTT
few,.,TRBJ2-3,TRBV12-3/TRBV12-4,CASRTRTEDTQYF,TGTGCCAGCAGGACGAGGACCGAAGATACGCAGTATTTT
few,.,TRBJ2-3,TRBV15,CATSTNRDGTDTQYF,TGTGCCACCAGCACCAACAGGGATGGCACAGATACGCAGTATTTT
many,.,TRBJ2-5,TRBV12-3/TRBV12-4,CASSLATAQEETQYF,TGTGCCAGCAGTTTAGCAACCGCCCAAGAAGAGACCCAGTACTTC
.,.,TRBJ2-1,TRBV11-3,CASSSKAAPYNEQFF,TGTGCCAGCAGCTCCAAAGCGGCCCCCTACAATGAGCAGTTCTTC
few,.,TRBJ2-5,TRBV4-3,CASSQGPGESQYF,TGCGCCAGCAGCCAAGGTCCCGGAGAGTCCCAGTACTTC
once,.,TRBJ2-5,TRBV7-3,CASSLLPETQETQYF,TGTGCCAGCAGCTTATTGCCGGAAACCCAAGAGACCCAGTACTTC
.,.,TRBJ2-3,TRBV11-2,CASSRLQGYRTDTQYF,TGTGCCAGCAGCCGTTTACAGGGTTACCGCACAGATACGCAGTATTTT
few,.,TRBJ1-5,TRBV6-2/TRBV6-3,CASSYGGGYQPQHF,TGTGCCAGCAGTTACGGGGGCGGCTATCAGCCCCAGCATTTT
.,TRBD2,TRBJ2-5,TRBV5-1,CASSSNLAGVKTQYF,TGCGCCAGCAGCTCAAACCTAGCGGGGGTAAAGACCCAGTACTTC
.,TRBD1,TRBJ2-6,TRBV15,CATSRDPGQGSSGANVLTF,TGTGCCACCAGCAGAGACCCGGGACAGGGATCCTCTGGGGCCAACGTCCTGACTTTC
few,.,TRBJ2-5,TRBV5-1,CASSPGPTSGETQYF,TGCGCCAGCAGCCCAGGACCAACCAGCGGGGAGACCCAGTACTTC
.,TRBD1,TRBJ2-7,TRBV5-1,CASRYDRGLYEQYF,TGCGCCAGCAGGTACGACAGGGGGCTCTACGAGCAGTACTTC
few,.,TRBJ1-6,TRBV6-5,CASSYPRTVVGDSPLHF,TGTGCCAGCAGTTACCCCCGGACAGTAGTTGGGGATTCACCCCTCCACTTT
.,.,TRBJ2-5,TRBV5-1,CASSLVLGGGTQYF,TGCGCCAGCAGCTTGGTCCTGGGAGGAGGGACCCAGTACTTC
many,.,TRBJ1-6,TRBV5-1,CASRHSGENSPLHF,TGCGCCAGCCGCCATAGCGGGGAAAATTCACCCCTCCACTTT
.,.,TRBJ1-2,TRBV7-3,CASSFGPTYGYTF,TGTGCCAGCAGCTTTGGGCCGACGTATGGCTACACCTTC
few,.,TRBJ1-5,TRBV7-2,CASSTGRAGLDQPQHF,TGTGCCAGCAGCACGGGTCGGGCGGGGCTAGATCAGCCCCAGCATTTT
.,.,TRBJ2-3,TRBV5-6,CASSLLAYWSTDTQYF,TGTGCCAGCAGCTTACTGGCCTACTGGTCCACAGATACGCAGTATTTT
.,.,TRBJ1-1,TRBV27,CASSLGPGANTEAFF,TGTGCCAGCAGTTTAGGTCCGGGGGCGAACACTGAAGCTTTCTTT
.,TRBD2,TRBJ2-3,TRBV27,CASTLLAGVTDTQYF,TGTGCCAGCACCCTATTAGCGGGGGTCACAGATACGCAGTATTTT
.,.,TRBJ2-7,TRBV12-3/TRBV12-4,CASSFRHQGGSEQYF,TGTGCCAGCAGCTTTCGGCATCAGGGTGGGTCCGAGCAGTACTTC
.,.,TRBJ2-7,TRBV20-1,CSATRPGRNEQYF,TGCAGTGCTACACGGCCGGGGAGGAACGAGCAGTACTTC